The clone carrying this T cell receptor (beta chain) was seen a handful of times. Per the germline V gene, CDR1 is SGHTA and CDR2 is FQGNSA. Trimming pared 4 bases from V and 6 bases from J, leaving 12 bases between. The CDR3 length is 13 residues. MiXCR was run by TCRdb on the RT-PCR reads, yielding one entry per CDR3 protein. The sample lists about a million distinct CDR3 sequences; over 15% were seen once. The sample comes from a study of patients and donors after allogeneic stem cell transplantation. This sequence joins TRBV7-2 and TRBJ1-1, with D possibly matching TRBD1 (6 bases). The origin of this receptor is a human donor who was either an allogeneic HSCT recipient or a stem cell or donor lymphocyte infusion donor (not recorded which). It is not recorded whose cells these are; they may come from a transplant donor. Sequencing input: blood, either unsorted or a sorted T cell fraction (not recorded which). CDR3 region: CASSSARGAEAFF. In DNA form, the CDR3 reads TGTGCCAGCAGCTCAGCCAGGGGAGCTGAAGCTTTCTTT.